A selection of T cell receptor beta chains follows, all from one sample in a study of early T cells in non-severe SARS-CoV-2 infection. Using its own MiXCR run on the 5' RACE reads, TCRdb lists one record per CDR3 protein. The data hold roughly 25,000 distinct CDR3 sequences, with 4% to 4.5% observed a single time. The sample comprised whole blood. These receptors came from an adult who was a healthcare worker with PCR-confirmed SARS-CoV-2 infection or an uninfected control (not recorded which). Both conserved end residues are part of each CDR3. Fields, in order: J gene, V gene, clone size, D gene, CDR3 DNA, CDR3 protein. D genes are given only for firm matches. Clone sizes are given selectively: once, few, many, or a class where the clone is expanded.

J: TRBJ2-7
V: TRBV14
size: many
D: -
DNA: TGTGCCAGCAGCCAAGGTCGGTACGAGCAGTACTTC
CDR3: CASSQGRYEQYF

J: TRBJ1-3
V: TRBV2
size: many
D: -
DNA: TGTGCCAGCAGAGGTTCGAGCAGAGGTGCTGGAAACACCATATATTTT
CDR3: CASRGSSRGAGNTIYF

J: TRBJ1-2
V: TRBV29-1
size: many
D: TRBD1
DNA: TGCAGCGTAAGACAGGGGGCATATGGCTACACCTTC
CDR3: CSVRQGAYGYTF

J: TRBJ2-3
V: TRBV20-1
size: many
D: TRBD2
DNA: TGCAGTGCTAGAGATGTTACTAGCGGGAGGGGGAGGGCAGATACGCAGTATTTT
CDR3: CSARDVTSGRGRADTQYF

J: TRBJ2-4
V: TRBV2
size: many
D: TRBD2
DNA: TGTGCCAGCAGTCTAGGACTAGCGCAGTACTTC
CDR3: CASSLGLAQYF

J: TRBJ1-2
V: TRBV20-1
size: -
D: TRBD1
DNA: TGCAGTGCTACGAAACAGGGGAAGGGCTACACCTTC
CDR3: CSATKQGKGYTF

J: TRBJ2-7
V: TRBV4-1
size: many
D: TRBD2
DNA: TGCGCCAGCAGCCCTTCGGGAGGGCGAACCTACGAGCAGTACTTC
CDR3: CASSPSGGRTYEQYF

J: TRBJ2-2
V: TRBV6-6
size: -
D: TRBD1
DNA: TGTGCCAGCAGGCACGGGACAGGGACCGGGGAGCTGTTTTTT
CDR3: CASRHGTGTGELFF

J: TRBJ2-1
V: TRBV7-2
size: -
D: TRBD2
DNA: TGTGCCAGCAGCTTAGTGGCTAGCGGGCACAATGAGCAGTTCTTC
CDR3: CASSLVASGHNEQFF

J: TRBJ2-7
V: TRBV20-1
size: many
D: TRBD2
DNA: TGCAGCACTAGCGGGAGGGCCGACGAGCAGTACTTC
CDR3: CSTSGRADEQYF

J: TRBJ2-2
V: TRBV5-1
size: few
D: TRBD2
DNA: TGCGCCAGCAGCAGACAGACTAGCGGGTCCGGGGAGCTGTTTTTT
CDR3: CASSRQTSGSGELFF

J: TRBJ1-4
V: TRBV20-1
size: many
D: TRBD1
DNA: TGCAGTGCAAGACAGGGGACAACTAATGAAAAACTGTTTTTT
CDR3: CSARQGTTNEKLFF

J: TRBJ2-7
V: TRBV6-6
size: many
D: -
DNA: TGTGCCAGCACGATCGGAATGGGATTGGGGCAGTACTTC
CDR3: CASTIGMGLGQYF

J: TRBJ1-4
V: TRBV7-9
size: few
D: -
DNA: TGTGCCAGCAGCCTCCCCGGGGGTCCAGAAAAACTGTTTTTT
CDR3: CASSLPGGPEKLFF

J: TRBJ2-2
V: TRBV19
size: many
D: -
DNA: TGTGCCAGTAGCCGTACGGGGGACACCGGGGAGCTGTTTTTT
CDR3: CASSRTGDTGELFF

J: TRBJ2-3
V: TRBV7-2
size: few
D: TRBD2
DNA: TGTGCCAGCAGCTGGGAGGGCCGCGCAGATACGCAGTATTTT
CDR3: CASSWEGRADTQYF

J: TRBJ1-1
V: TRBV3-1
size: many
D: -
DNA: TGTGCCAGCAGCCAAGATCGCAATAGCCTTAACACTGAAGCTTTCTTT
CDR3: CASSQDRNSLNTEAFF

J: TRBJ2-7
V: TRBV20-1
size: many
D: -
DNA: TGCAGTGCTAGAGATCTGAGGATGGGCCTAACTCAGCAGTACTTC
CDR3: CSARDLRMGLTQQYF

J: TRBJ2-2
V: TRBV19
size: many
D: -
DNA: TGTGCCAGTAGTATAAGCGGAGCGGGTAGAGTCTACACCGGGGAGCTGTTTTTT
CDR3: CASSISGAGRVYTGELFF

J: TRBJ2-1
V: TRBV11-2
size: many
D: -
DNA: TGTGCCAGCAGCTCTGCGTGGGGCACCTTAGACTACAATGAGCAGTTCTTC
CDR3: CASSSAWGTLDYNEQFF

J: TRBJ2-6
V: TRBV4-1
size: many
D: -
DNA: TGCGCCAGCGAACGGGCGTCTGGGGCCAACGTCCTGACTTTC
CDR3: CASERASGANVLTF

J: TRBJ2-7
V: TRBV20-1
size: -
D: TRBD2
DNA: TGCAGTGCTAGAAGTAGCGGGGTCTACGAGCAGTACTTC
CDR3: CSARSSGVYEQYF

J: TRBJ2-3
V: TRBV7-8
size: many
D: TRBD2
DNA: TGTGCCAGCAGCTTACTTGGCGGGAGTTACTCAGATACGCAGTATTTT
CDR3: CASSLLGGSYSDTQYF

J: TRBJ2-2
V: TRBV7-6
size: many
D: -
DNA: TGTGCCAGCAGCTTAGCGGGGGGATTCGGCACCGGGGAGCTGTTTTTT
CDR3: CASSLAGGFGTGELFF

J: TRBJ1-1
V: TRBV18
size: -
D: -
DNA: TGTGCCGCCTTTGCGAACCAGAACACTGAAGCTTTCTTT
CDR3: CAAFANQNTEAFF

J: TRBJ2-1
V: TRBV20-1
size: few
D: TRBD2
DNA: TGCAGTGCTGGGAGGACTAGCTGGAATGAGCAGTTCTTC
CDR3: CSAGRTSWNEQFF

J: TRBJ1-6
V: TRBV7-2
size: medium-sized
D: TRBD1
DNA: TGTGCCAGCAGTTTCATACAGGGGGCGCTCAGTAATTCACCCCTCCACTTT
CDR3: CASSFIQGALSNSPLHF

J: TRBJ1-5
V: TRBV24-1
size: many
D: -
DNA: TGTGCCACCAGTGATTCAGGGGCGAGCAATCAGCCCCAGCATTTT
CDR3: CATSDSGASNQPQHF

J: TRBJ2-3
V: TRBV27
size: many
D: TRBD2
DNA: TGTGCCAGCAACCCAGGACTAGCGGGCACAGATACGCAGTATTTT
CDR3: CASNPGLAGTDTQYF